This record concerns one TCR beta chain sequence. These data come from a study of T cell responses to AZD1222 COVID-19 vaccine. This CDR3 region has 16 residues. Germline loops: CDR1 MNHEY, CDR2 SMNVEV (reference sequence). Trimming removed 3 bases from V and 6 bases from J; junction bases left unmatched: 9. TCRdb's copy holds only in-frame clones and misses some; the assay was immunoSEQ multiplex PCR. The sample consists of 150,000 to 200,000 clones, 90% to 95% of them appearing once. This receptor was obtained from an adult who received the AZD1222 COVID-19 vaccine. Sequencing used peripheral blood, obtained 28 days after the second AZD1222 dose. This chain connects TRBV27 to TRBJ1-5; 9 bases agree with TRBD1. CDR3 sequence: CASSLGTGGGFQPQHF. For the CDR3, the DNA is TGTGCCAGCAGTTTGGGCACAGGGGGCGGCTTTCAGCCCCAGCATTTT.